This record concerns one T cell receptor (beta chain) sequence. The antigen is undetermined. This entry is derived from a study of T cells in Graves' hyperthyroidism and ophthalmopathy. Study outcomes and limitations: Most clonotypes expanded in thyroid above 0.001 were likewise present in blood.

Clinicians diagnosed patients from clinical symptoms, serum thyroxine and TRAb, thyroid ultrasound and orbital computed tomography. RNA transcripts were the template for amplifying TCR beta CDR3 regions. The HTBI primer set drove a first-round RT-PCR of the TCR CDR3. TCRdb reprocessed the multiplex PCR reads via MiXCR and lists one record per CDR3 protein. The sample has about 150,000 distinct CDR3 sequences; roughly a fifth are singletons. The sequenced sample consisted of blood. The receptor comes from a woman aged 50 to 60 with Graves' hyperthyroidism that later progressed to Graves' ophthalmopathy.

CDR3 coding DNA: TGTGCCAGTAGTATTCTGGACAGGGTTAGTGCGAGCAATCAGCCCCAGCATTTT. It translates to CASSILDRVSASNQPQHF. The chain employs TRBV19 and TRBJ1-5; 8 bases align to TRBD1. Looked up from germline, CDR1 is LNHDA and CDR2 is SQIVND (reference sequence). The CDR3 is made up of 18 amino acids. The V and J ends lost 3 bases and 1 base, in that order; junction bases with no gene match: 11.